This T cell receptor (beta chain) came from a study of T-cell reconstitution after alpha-beta-depleted transplantation in children. The study, taken as a whole, reports: Surviving recipient T cells and thymic progenitors produced the high day-60 TCRbeta diversity seen in some patients. T-cell counts and diversity at one year following transplant were attributed mainly to newly produced T cells. Two months or so post-transplant, alpha-beta T cells reportedly derived from several hundred expanded graft clones.

TCRbeta library construction was performed incorporating unique molecular identifiers. Using its own MiXCR run on the PCR reads, TCRdb lists one record per CDR3 protein. The sample has hundreds of thousands of distinct CDR3 sequences, about an eighth seen once. Comments on this clonotype: Its target is unknown.

There are 13 residues in the CDR3. The V gene lost 5 bases and the J gene lost 3 bases, with 14 bases spanning the gap. From germline, CDR1 is DFQATT and CDR2 SNEGSKA (reference sequence). The receptor was derived from a male patient aged 10 to 17 who had a stem cell transplant for acute myeloid leukemia, so the T cells may come from the graft donor. Sequencing used PBMCs, mostly from graft donor cells, obtained 360 days after TCRalphabeta/CD19-depleted stem cell transplant. The J gene is TRBJ2-7, the V gene TRBV20-1; no clear D. For the CDR3, the DNA is TGCAGTGCTGACTCCTCCTTGGGCTACGAGCAGTACTTC. Translation gives CSADSSLGYEQYF.